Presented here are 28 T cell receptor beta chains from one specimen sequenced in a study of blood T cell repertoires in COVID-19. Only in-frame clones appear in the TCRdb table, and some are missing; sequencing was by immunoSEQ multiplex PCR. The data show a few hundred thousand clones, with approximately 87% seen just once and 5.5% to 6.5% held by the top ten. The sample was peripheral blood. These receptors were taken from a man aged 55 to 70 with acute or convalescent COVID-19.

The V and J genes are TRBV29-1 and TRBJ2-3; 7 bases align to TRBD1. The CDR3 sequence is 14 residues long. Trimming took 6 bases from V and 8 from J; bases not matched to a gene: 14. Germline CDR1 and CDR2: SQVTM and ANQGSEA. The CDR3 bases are TGCAGCGTAGGGGGCGCTCGCGTCCACGGTACGCAGTATTTT. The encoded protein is CSVGGARVHGTQYF.

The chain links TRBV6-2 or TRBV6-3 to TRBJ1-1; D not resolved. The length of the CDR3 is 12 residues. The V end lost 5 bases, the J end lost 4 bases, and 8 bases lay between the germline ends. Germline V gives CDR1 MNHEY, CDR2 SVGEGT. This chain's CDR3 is CASSHPGTEAFF. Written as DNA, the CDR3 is TGTGCCAGCAGTCACCCCGGCACTGAAGCTTTCTTT.

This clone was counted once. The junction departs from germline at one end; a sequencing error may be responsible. CDR3 sequence: CASTPGQGLIF. The CDR3 region has the DNA TGTGCCAGTACCCCCGGACAGGGTTTAATCTTC. The J gene is TRBJ2-1, the V gene TRBV7-9, with 8 bases fitting TRBD1. CDR3 length: 11 amino acids. Germline assignment: CDR1 SEHNR and CDR2 FQNEAQ (reference sequence).

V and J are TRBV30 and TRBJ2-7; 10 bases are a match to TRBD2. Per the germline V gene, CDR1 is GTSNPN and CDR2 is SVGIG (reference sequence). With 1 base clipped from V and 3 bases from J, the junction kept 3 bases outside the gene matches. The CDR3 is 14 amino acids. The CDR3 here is CAWSGRTSGYEQYF. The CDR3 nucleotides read TGTGCCTGGAGTGGAAGGACTAGCGGCTACGAGCAGTACTTC.

CDR3 nucleotides: TGTGCCAGCAGCTTAGGAGGGGGTTTGGGCAATCAGCCCCAGCATTTT. Translation gives CASSLGGGLGNQPQHF. The chain joins TRBV11-2 to TRBJ1-5; a possible D gene is TRBD1 (6 bases). Germline CDR1 is SGHAT and CDR2 is FQNNGV. V was trimmed by 1 base and J by 2 bases, leaving 12 bases between them. The CDR3 loop spans 16 amino acids. The full variable domain, in which reference TRBV11-2 and TRBJ1-5 provide the parts outside the CDR3, is EAGVAQSPRYKIIEKRQSVAFWCNPISGHATLYWYQQILGQGPKLLIQFQNNGVVDDSQLPKDRFSAERLKGVDSTLKIQPAKLEDSAVYLCASSLGGGLGNQPQHFGDGTRLSIL.

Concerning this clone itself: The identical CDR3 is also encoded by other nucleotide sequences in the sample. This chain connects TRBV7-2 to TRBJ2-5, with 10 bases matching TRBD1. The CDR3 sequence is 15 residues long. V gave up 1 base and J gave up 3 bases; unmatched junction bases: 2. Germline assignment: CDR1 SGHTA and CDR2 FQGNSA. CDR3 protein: CASSLVGTGEETQYF. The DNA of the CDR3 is TGTGCCAGCAGCTTAGTCGGGACAGGGGAAGAGACCCAGTACTTC.

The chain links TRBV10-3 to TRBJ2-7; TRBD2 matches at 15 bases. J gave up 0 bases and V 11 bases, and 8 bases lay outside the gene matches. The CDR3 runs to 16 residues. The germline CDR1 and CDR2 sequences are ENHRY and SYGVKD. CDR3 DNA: TGTGCCGTATCGGGACTAGCGGGAGGTACCTCCTACGAGCAGTACTTC. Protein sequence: CAVSGLAGGTSYEQYF.

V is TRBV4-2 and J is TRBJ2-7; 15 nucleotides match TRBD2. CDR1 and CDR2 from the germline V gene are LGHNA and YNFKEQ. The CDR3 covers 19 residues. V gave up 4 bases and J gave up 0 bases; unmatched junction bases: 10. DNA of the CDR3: TGTGCCAGCAGCCCTCCCGGGACTAGCGGGAGGTCTAGCTCCTACGAGCAGTACTTC. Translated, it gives CASSPPGTSGRSSSYEQYF.

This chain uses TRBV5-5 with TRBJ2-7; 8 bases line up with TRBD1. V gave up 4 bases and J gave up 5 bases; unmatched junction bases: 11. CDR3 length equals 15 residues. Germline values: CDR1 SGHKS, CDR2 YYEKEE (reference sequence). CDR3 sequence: CASSQGTGAGNEQYF. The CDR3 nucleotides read TGTGCCAGCAGCCAGGGGACAGGCGCGGGGAACGAGCAGTACTTC.

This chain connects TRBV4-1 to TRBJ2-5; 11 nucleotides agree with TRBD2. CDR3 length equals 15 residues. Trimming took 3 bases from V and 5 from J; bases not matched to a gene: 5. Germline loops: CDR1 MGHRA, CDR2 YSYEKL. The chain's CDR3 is CASSQTLAGEETQYF. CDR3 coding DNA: TGCGCCAGCAGCCAGACACTAGCGGGAGAGGAGACCCAGTACTTC.

The CDR3 bases are TGTGCCAGCAGTACTGTTAATCAGCCCCAGCATTTT. Its protein product is CASSTVNQPQHF. V usage is TRBV28 and J usage is TRBJ1-5; D call uncertain. The CDR3 length is 12 residues. V lost 5 bases, J lost 4 bases, and 6 bases lay in between. CDR1 is MDHEN, CDR2 SYDVKM, per germline.

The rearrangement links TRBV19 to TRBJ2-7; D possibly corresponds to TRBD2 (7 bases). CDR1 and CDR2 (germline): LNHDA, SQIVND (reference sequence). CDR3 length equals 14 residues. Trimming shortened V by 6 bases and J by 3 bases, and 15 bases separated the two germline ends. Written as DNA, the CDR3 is TGTGCCAGTAGGGGGGCAGGGAGGGACTACGAGCAGTACTTC. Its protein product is CASRGAGRDYEQYF. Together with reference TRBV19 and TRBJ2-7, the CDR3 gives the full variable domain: DGGITQSPKYLFRKEGQNVTLSCEQNLNHDAMYWYRQDPGQGLRLIYYSQIVNDFQKGDIAEGYSVSREKKESFPLTVTSAQKNPTAFYLCASRGAGRDYEQYFGPGTRLTVT.

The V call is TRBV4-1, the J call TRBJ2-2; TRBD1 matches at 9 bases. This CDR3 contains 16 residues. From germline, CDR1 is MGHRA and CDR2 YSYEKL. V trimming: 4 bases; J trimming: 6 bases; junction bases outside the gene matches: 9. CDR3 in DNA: TGCGCCAGCAGCCCGATATCCGGGACAGGGTCCGGGGAGCTGTTTTTT. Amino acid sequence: CASSPISGTGSGELFF.

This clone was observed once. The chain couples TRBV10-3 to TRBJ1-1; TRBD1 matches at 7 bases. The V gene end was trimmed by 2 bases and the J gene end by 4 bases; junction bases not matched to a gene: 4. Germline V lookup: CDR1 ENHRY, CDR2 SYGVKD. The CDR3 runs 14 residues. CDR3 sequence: CAISERGQSTEAFF. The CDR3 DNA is TGTGCCATCAGTGAGAGGGGGCAGAGCACTGAAGCTTTCTTT.

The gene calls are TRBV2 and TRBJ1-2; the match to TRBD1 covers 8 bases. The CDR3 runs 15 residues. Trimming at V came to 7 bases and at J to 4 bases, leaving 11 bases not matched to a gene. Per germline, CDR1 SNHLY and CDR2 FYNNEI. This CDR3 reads CASKVTQTGAYGYTF. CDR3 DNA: TGTGCCAGCAAGGTCACCCAGACAGGGGCCTATGGCTACACCTTC. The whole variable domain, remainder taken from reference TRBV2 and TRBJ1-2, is EPEVTQTPSHQVTQMGQEVILRCVPISNHLYFYWYRQILGQKVEFLVSFYNNEISEKSEIFDDQFSVERPDGSNFTLKIRSTKLEDSAMYFCASKVTQTGAYGYTFGSGTRLTVV.

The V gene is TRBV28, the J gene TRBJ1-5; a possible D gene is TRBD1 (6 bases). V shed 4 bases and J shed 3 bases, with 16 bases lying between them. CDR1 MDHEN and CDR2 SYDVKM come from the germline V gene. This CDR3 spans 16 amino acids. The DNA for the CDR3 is TGTGCCAGCAGTTCCCAGATGGGGGCCCTCAATCAGCCCCAGCATTTT. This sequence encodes CASSSQMGALNQPQHF.

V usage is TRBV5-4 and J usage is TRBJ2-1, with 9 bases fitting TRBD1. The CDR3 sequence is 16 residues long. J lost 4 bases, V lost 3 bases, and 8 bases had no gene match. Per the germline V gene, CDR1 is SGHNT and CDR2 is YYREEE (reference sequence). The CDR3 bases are TGTGCCAGCAGCTCGCTCGACAGGGGGAATTACAATGAGCAGTTCTTC. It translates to CASSSLDRGNYNEQFF.

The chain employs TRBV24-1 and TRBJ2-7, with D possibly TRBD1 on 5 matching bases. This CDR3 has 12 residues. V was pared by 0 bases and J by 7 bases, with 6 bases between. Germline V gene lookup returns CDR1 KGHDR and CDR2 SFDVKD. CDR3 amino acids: CATSDLRGEQYF. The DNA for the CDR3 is TGTGCCACCAGTGATTTGAGGGGAGAGCAGTACTTC.

This CDR3 reads CASRGGTDTQYF. DNA for the CDR3: TGCGCCAGCAGGGGAGGAACAGATACGCAGTATTTT. The chain has TRBV5-1 and TRBJ2-3, with D possibly matching TRBD2 (6 bases). V shed 5 bases and J shed 3 bases, with 7 bases lying between them. This CDR3 is 12 amino acids long. Germline V lookup: CDR1 SGHRS, CDR2 YFSETQ.

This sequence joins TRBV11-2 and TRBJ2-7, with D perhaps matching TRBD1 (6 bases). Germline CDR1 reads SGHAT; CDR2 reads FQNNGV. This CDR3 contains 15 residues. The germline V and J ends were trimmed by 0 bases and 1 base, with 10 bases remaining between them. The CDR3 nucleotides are TGTGCCAGCAGCTTAGACAGGGGCGCTTCCTACGAGCAGTACTTC. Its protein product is CASSLDRGASYEQYF.

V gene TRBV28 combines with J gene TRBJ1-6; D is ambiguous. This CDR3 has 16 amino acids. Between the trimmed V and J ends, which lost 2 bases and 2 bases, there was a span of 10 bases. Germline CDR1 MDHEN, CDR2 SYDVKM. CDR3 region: CASSLAGFTYNSPLHF. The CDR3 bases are TGTGCCAGCAGTTTAGCAGGTTTTACCTATAATTCACCCCTCCACTTT.

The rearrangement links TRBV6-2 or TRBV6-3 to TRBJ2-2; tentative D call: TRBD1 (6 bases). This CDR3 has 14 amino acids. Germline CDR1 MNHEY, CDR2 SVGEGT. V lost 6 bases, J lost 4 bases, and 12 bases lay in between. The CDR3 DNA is TGTGCCAGCAGCAAAAACAGGGCCACCGGGGAGCTGTTTTTT. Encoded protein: CASSKNRATGELFF.

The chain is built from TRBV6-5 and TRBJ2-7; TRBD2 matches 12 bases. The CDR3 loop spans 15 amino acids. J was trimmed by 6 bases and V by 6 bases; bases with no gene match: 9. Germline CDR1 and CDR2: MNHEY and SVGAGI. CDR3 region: CASRPSGRAPVEQYF. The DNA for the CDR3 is TGTGCCAGCAGACCTAGCGGGAGGGCCCCGGTCGAGCAGTACTTC.

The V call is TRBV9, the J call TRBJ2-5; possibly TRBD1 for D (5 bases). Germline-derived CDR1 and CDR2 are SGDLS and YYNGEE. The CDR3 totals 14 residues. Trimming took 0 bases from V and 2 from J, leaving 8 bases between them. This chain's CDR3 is CASSVAGIQETQYF. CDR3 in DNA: TGTGCCAGCAGCGTAGCAGGGATACAAGAGACCCAGTACTTC.

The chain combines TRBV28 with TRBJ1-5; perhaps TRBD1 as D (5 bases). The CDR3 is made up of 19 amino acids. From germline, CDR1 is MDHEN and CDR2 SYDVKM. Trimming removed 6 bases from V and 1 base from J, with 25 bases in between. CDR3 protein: CASRPVAGRSATSNQPQHF. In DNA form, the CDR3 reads TGTGCCAGCAGGCCTGTGGCGGGACGGAGTGCGACAAGCAATCAGCCCCAGCATTTT.

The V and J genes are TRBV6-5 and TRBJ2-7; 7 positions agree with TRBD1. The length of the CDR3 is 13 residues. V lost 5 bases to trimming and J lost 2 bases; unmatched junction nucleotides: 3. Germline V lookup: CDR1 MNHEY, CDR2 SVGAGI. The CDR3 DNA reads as TGTGCCAGCAGTCAGGGGGACGCCTACGAGCAGTACTTC. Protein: CASSQGDAYEQYF.

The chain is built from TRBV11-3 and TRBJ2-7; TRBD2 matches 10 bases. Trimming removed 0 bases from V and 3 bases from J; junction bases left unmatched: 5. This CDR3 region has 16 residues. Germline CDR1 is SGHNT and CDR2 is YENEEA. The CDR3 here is CASSLDGASGSYEQYF. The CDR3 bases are TGTGCCAGCAGCTTAGATGGGGCTAGCGGGAGCTACGAGCAGTACTTC. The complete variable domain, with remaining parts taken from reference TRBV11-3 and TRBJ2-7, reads EAGVVQSPRYKIIEKKQPVAFWCNPISGHNTLYWYLQNLGQGPELLIRYENEEAVDDSQLPKDRFSAERLKGVDSTLKIQPAELGDSAVYLCASSLDGASGSYEQYFGPGTRLTVT.

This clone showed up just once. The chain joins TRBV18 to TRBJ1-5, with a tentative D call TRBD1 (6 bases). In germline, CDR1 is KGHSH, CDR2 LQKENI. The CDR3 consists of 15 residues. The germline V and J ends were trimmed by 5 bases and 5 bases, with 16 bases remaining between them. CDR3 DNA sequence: TGTGCCAGCTCAAAAGATGGGACATACGATCAGCCCCAGCATTTT. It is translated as CASSKDGTYDQPQHF.